Listed below are T cell receptor beta chains from one sample, sequenced in a study of vaccination and CD4 T cells after COVID-19. These TCRs are of unknown antigen specificity. MiXCR, run by TCRdb on the PCR reads, gives a single entry per CDR3 protein. The table shows under 20,000 distinct CDR3 sequences, with roughly 46% occurring only once. Sample: CD4+ T cells from blood, cultured in vitro, taken after SARS-CoV-2 vaccination. These receptors were taken from a human donor who had recovered from COVID-19. The CDR3 runs from the conserved cysteine through the conserved F or W. Each record gives: J gene, D gene, V gene, clone size, CDR3 DNA, CDR3 protein. A D gene is named only where the DNA matches it firmly. Rows may omit the clone size; those that give it use once, few, many or a size class.

j_gene: TRBJ2-1
d_gene: TRBD2
v_gene: TRBV20-1
abundance: few
CDR3nt: TGCAGTGCTACATCCGGGACTAGCGGATACAATGAGCAGTTCTTC
CDR3aa: CSATSGTSGYNEQFF

j_gene: TRBJ1-6
d_gene: TRBD1
v_gene: TRBV27
abundance: NA
CDR3nt: TGTGCCAGCAGTCGGACAGGGGGATGGAACTCACCCCTCCACTTT
CDR3aa: CASSRTGGWNSPLHF

j_gene: TRBJ1-2
d_gene: NA
v_gene: TRBV2
abundance: NA
CDR3nt: TGTGCCAGCAGATTAGGGATCTATGGCTACACCTTC
CDR3aa: CASRLGIYGYTF

j_gene: TRBJ1-3
d_gene: NA
v_gene: TRBV28
abundance: NA
CDR3nt: TGTGCCAGCAGTTTTGTCTCTGGAAACACCATATATTTT
CDR3aa: CASSFVSGNTIYF

j_gene: TRBJ2-2
d_gene: NA
v_gene: TRBV24-1
abundance: NA
CDR3nt: TGTGCCACCAGTGATGCCGGGATCCACAACGGGGAGCTGTTTTTT
CDR3aa: CATSDAGIHNGELFF

j_gene: TRBJ1-1
d_gene: NA
v_gene: TRBV7-9
abundance: NA
CDR3nt: TGTGCCAGCAGCTTAGACAGGGTGGACACTGAAGCTTCCTTT
CDR3aa: CASSLDRVDTEASF

j_gene: TRBJ2-5
d_gene: NA
v_gene: TRBV29-1
abundance: NA
CDR3nt: TGCAGCGTCCAACCGGGGGAGACCCAGTACTTC
CDR3aa: CSVQPGETQYF

j_gene: TRBJ1-5
d_gene: NA
v_gene: TRBV6-1
abundance: NA
CDR3nt: TGTGCCAAGTTGTACCCCAGGGGCCAGGGGCGGCAGCCCCAGCATTTT
CDR3aa: CAKLYPRGQGRQPQHF

j_gene: TRBJ1-1
d_gene: NA
v_gene: TRBV6-2/TRBV6-3
abundance: NA
CDR3nt: TGTGCCAGCAGGCTAACAGGGATCGGTACTGAAGCTTTCTTT
CDR3aa: CASRLTGIGTEAFF

j_gene: TRBJ2-7
d_gene: NA
v_gene: TRBV7-9
abundance: few
CDR3nt: TGTGCCAGCAGCTTAGCCCAAACCTACGAGCAGTACTTC
CDR3aa: CASSLAQTYEQYF

j_gene: TRBJ2-3
d_gene: TRBD2
v_gene: TRBV7-2
abundance: few
CDR3nt: TGTGCCAGCAGCTCCAAAGGACTAGCGGGGTGGACAGATACGCAGTATTTT
CDR3aa: CASSSKGLAGWTDTQYF

j_gene: TRBJ2-6
d_gene: NA
v_gene: TRBV6-4
abundance: NA
CDR3nt: TGTGCCAGCAGTGACTCTGGGAGCTCTGGGGCCAACGTCCTGACTTTC
CDR3aa: CASSDSGSSGANVLTF

j_gene: TRBJ2-3
d_gene: NA
v_gene: TRBV20-1
abundance: NA
CDR3nt: TGCAGTGCTAGACAGGGGGGAGATACGCAGTATTTT
CDR3aa: CSARQGGDTQYF

j_gene: TRBJ2-5
d_gene: NA
v_gene: TRBV24-1
abundance: once
CDR3nt: TGTGCCACCAGTGATGCCGCCTTGGAACAAGAGACCCAGTACTTC
CDR3aa: CATSDAALEQETQYF

j_gene: TRBJ2-1
d_gene: NA
v_gene: TRBV20-1
abundance: NA
CDR3nt: TGCAGTGCCCTAGCGCATGAGCAGTTCTTC
CDR3aa: CSALAHEQFF

j_gene: TRBJ1-2
d_gene: NA
v_gene: TRBV6-2/TRBV6-3
abundance: NA
CDR3nt: TGTGCCAGCAGCTCACACGGCTATGGCTACACCTTC
CDR3aa: CASSSHGYGYTF

j_gene: TRBJ1-5
d_gene: NA
v_gene: TRBV12-3/TRBV12-4
abundance: once
CDR3nt: TGTGCCAGCAGTTTAATTCCAAACAATCAGCCCCAGCATTTT
CDR3aa: CASSLIPNNQPQHF

j_gene: TRBJ2-3
d_gene: NA
v_gene: TRBV7-2
abundance: few
CDR3nt: TGTGCCAGCAGCTTAGGACCGCCTAGGGCCTCGTCAGATACGCAGTATTTT
CDR3aa: CASSLGPPRASSDTQYF

j_gene: TRBJ2-1
d_gene: NA
v_gene: TRBV19
abundance: NA
CDR3nt: TGTGCCAGTAGGCCGACAGGGCCGCGGGGAAATGAGCAGTTCTTC
CDR3aa: CASRPTGPRGNEQFF

j_gene: TRBJ1-1
d_gene: NA
v_gene: TRBV15
abundance: NA
CDR3nt: TGTGCCACCAGCAGAGCCCGCGTGCTACAGGGGAACACTGAAGCTTTCTTT
CDR3aa: CATSRARVLQGNTEAFF

j_gene: TRBJ2-1
d_gene: TRBD2
v_gene: TRBV20-1
abundance: NA
CDR3nt: TGCAGTGCTAAACAACCTAGCGGGGGGCTTTACAATGAGCAGTTCTTC
CDR3aa: CSAKQPSGGLYNEQFF

j_gene: TRBJ2-1
d_gene: TRBD2
v_gene: TRBV20-1
abundance: NA
CDR3nt: TGCAGTGCTAGCGGCGCGGGGGGGAAATACAATGAGCAGTTCTTC
CDR3aa: CSASGAGGKYNEQFF

j_gene: TRBJ2-5
d_gene: NA
v_gene: TRBV11-2
abundance: few
CDR3nt: TGTGCCAGCAGCCCTTTTGGGATCCAAGAGACCCAGTACTTC
CDR3aa: CASSPFGIQETQYF

j_gene: TRBJ2-2
d_gene: NA
v_gene: TRBV20-1
abundance: NA
CDR3nt: TGCAGTGCTAGAGTAGCCGGGGCATGGAACACCGGGGAGCTGTTTTTT
CDR3aa: CSARVAGAWNTGELFF